This T cell receptor beta chain was observed in a study of early T cells in non-severe SARS-CoV-2 infection (dated by TCRdb to the early 2020s). About the study as a whole: Bulk RNA from unsorted whole blood was used for TCR sequencing, so alpha and beta chains could not be paired. Overall study outcomes, separate from this receptor: VDJdb matching was skewed toward anti-spike CD8 responses and likely underestimated virus-specific expansions by missing private and CD4 specificities.

Inclusive of the bounding cysteine and phenylalanine, the CDR3 is 15 residues long. Here the CDR3 DNA is all that survives: 45 bases in frame from base 1. V was cut back by 6 bases and J by 3 bases, leaving a gap of 15 bases between them. A word on this clonotype: There is no known antigen for this receptor. No per-base quality is available; no much larger clone lies one base away.

Set within a cohort of healthcare workers in London, UK, this nested case-control study involved weekly PCR testing of nasopharyngeal swabs along with blood sampling. Healthcare workers were enrolled in the week of the UK lockdown, from 23 to 31 March 2020, and were followed every week for up to roughly 16 weeks. Library preparation was by 5' RACE. TCRdb records NextSeq 500 as the sequencer. In the TCR library protocol, unique molecular identifiers were attached to individual cDNA molecules to correct for PCR bias and sequencing error. Both TCR alpha and beta chains were sequenced, and tight co-correlation was observed between alpha and beta sequence abundances in each sample. Per the source publication's procedure: V gene, J gene and CDR3 annotation of TCR sequences was performed with Decombinator V4. Expanded TCRs were defined as changing significantly between any two time points under a Poisson model with p below 0.0001. TCR abundances were normalised to the total number of TCRs sequenced per sample and expressed as counts per million. MAIT TCRs were defined by TRAV1-2 paired with TRAJ12, TRAJ20 or TRAJ33, and iNKT TCRs by TRAV10 paired with TRAJ18. A search of VDJdb, accessed on 1 November 2021, was run for TCRs annotated to CMV, EBV and SARS-CoV-2, with TCRs annotated for multiple antigens excluded. TCRdb redid the processing of the public reads, applying fastp at Q25 and MiXCR, and retained in-frame beta chains. Each CDR3 protein appears once, grouped with its most common genes and DNA. Here the V and J calls rest on TCRdb's processing, not on the authors' analysis. The sample has roughly 80,000 distinct CDR3 sequences on record, roughly 12% of them singletons. Clones ranked in the top ten supply around 12% of the sample.

This receptor chain uses TRBV12-3 or TRBV12-4 and TRBJ2-1; the D gene could be TRBD1 or TRBD2, each one agreeing over 6 bases. The clonotype originates from an adult who was a healthcare worker with PCR-confirmed SARS-CoV-2 infection or an uninfected control (not recorded which). Sequencing was performed on whole blood, taken at baseline. The CDR3 reads CASSLLGGRYNEQFF. The sequence in DNA is TGTGCCAGCAGCCTTTTAGGGGGGCGCTACAATGAGCAGTTCTTC.